This is a list of T cell receptor beta chains from one sample in a study of cytomegalovirus exposure and HLA in healthy donors. TCRdb's copy holds only in-frame clones and misses some; the assay was immunoSEQ multiplex PCR. The sample records approximately 150,000 clones, about 80% being singletons. What was sequenced was PBMCs. These receptors came from a woman aged 35 to 49 in good health and CMV-seronegative. CDR3s include the opening cysteine and the closing phenylalanine or tryptophan. A D gene is named only where the DNA matches it firmly. Rows may omit the clone size; those that give it use once, few, many or a size class.

clone_size cdr3_length j_call d_call v_call cdr3_nt cdr3_aa
. 15 TRBJ2-7 TRBD1 TRBV6-5 TGTGCCAGCAGTAGAGGCCGGGACAGAAACTACGAGCAGTACTTC CASSRGRDRNYEQYF
. 14 TRBJ2-3 . TRBV19 TGTGCCAGTAGTGTCCCGCGGGTTTTTGATACGCAGTATTTT CASSVPRVFDTQYF
. 14 TRBJ1-6 . TRBV7-3 TGTGCCAGCAGCTTCGTCGGGGGAATTTCACCCCTCCACTTT CASSFVGGISPLHF
few 16 TRBJ2-3 . TRBV7-2 TGTGCCAGCAGCTTAGACAGGACGGTCCTGGGAGATACGCAGTATTTT CASSLDRTVLGDTQYF
. 14 TRBJ1-2 . TRBV7-3 TGTGCCAGCAGCTTAACTGGGGCAGCAGGTGGCTACACCTTC CASSLTGAAGGYTF
. 12 TRBJ1-6 . TRBV5-1 TGCGCCAGCCGGAGGGACAATTCACCCCTCCACTTT CASRRDNSPLHF
. 14 TRBJ1-5 TRBD1 TRBV10-3 TGTGCCATCAGTGTACAGGGGGCTGGGCAGCCCCAGCATTTT CAISVQGAGQPQHF
. 15 TRBJ2-3 TRBD1 TRBV2 TGTGCCAGCAGTGAAGGTCAGGGGGCGGCGGATACGCAGTATTTT CASSEGQGAADTQYF
. 16 TRBJ2-3 TRBD2 TRBV7-6 TGTGCCAGCAGCACGGGTGAGCGGGAGGTCACAGATACGCAGTATTTT CASSTGEREVTDTQYF
. 15 TRBJ1-4 . TRBV7-2 TGTGCCAGCAGTCGATCGTCAGGGGATAATGAAAAACTGTTTTTT CASSRSSGDNEKLFF
. 16 TRBJ2-1 TRBD2 TRBV7-8 TGTGCCAGCAGCTTAGCGCGGGCGGGGGGACGCAATGAGCAGTTCTTC CASSLARAGGRNEQFF
. 15 TRBJ1-5 TRBD1 TRBV30 TGTGCCTGGAGGGCCGGGACAGGGGGCAATCAGCCCCAGCATTTT CAWRAGTGGNQPQHF
. 12 TRBJ2-1 TRBD2 TRBV28 TGTGCCAGCAGTTTTTCTAGCGGGGGGGCCTTCTTC CASSFSSGGAFF
. 13 TRBJ2-3 . TRBV5-1 TGCGCCAGCAGCTTCCGGGACACAGATACGCAGTATTTT CASSFRDTDTQYF
. 13 TRBJ1-1 . TRBV7-9 TGTGCCAGCAGCTTGGAGGGGAACACTGAAGCTTTCTTT CASSLEGNTEAFF
once 15 TRBJ2-3 . TRBV28 TGTGCCAGCAGTATCCGGTCCAACGAACCAGATACGCAGTATTTT CASSIRSNEPDTQYF
. 14 TRBJ2-7 . TRBV11-2 TGTGCTCCCTACCCCCCGGGAACCTCCTACGAGCAGTACTTC CAPYPPGTSYEQYF
. 11 TRBJ1-1 . TRBV6-5 TGTGCCAGCAACCAGGGAAGCCGAGCTTTCTTT CASNQGSRAFF
few 16 TRBJ2-2 . TRBV18 TGTGCCAGCTCAACTGACAATCATATCAGGACCGGGGAGCTGTTTTTT CASSTDNHIRTGELFF
. 14 TRBJ2-3 TRBD2 TRBV2 TGTGCCAGAAGCGGGAGGGCCGGGACAGATACGCAGTATTTT CARSGRAGTDTQYF
. 16 TRBJ2-1 . TRBV2 TGTGCCAGCAGATTCGGAGCGGACCCCTCCTACAATGAGCAGTTCTTC CASRFGADPSYNEQFF
once 15 TRBJ2-1 TRBD2 TRBV11-2 TGTGCCAGCAGCTTTAAACTAGCGGGAGACAATGAGCAGTTCTTC CASSFKLAGDNEQFF
. 15 TRBJ2-1 TRBD2 TRBV25-1 TGTGCCTCTCTGAACCAAGCGGGAGGTTACAATGAGCAGTTCTTC CASLNQAGGYNEQFF
. 19 TRBJ1-4 . TRBV5-6 TGTGCCAGCAGCAGAAGACAGGCGACAAGTAGATTACGCAATGAAAAACTGTTTTTT CASSRRQATSRLRNEKLFF
. 14 TRBJ2-7 . TRBV7-2 TGTGCCAGCAGCTTAGTTCCGGGTCCCTACGAGCAGTACTTC CASSLVPGPYEQYF
. 15 TRBJ2-1 . TRBV7-9 TGTGCCAGCAGCTTAGTAGGCGGACAGAACAATGAGCAGTTCTTC CASSLVGGQNNEQFF
. 13 TRBJ2-3 . TRBV11-3 TGTGCCAGCAGCACACGAGGGGGAGATACGCAGTATTTT CASSTRGGDTQYF
. 12 TRBJ1-2 . TRBV11-3 TGTGCCAGCAGCCCCGGACAGTATGGCTACACCTTC CASSPGQYGYTF
. 16 TRBJ2-1 TRBD2 TRBV13 TGTGCCAGCAGCCTCATCCGGGACTACTCAACTGGGGAGCAGTTCTTC CASSLIRDYSTGEQFF
few 15 TRBJ1-1 . TRBV5-4 TGTGCCAGCAGTCCCCAGGAGGGATTGGCCACTGAAGCTTTCTTT CASSPQEGLATEAFF
. 16 TRBJ2-7 TRBD1 TRBV5-4 TGTGCCAGCAGCCGAAAAGATGGGACAGGGAACAACGAGCAGTACTTC CASSRKDGTGNNEQYF
. 14 TRBJ1-1 . TRBV21-1 TGTGCCAGCAGGCTCCCAACAGGGCACACTGAAGCTTTCTTT CASRLPTGHTEAFF
. 13 TRBJ1-5 . TRBV12-5 TGTGCTAGTGGGGGCGGACGGGGAAAGCCCCAGCATTTT CASGGGRGKPQHF
few 16 TRBJ2-1 . TRBV4-2 TGTGCCAGCAGCCAAGACGGGAGGGACAGGGAATTTGAGCAGTTCTTC CASSQDGRDREFEQFF
. 16 TRBJ2-7 . TRBV5-4 TGTGCCAGCAGCGTCGACGCCTTGAGGGTTGTGGGTGAGCAGTACTTC CASSVDALRVVGEQYF
. 15 TRBJ2-7 TRBD2 TRBV19 TGTGCCAGTAGTATTTCTATCCGGGAGGGCTACGAGCAGTACTTC CASSISIREGYEQYF
. 12 TRBJ2-7 . TRBV7-9 TGTTCCAGCAGCTCCCCGTCCTACGAGCAGTACTTC CSSSSPSYEQYF
. 14 TRBJ2-1 . TRBV2 TGTGCCAGCAGTGAAGGGGTGGAGGTAAATGAGCAGTTCTTC CASSEGVEVNEQFF
. 16 TRBJ2-1 . TRBV6-1 TGTGCCAGCAGTGGACCCCGGGCAGGGGCGGACAATGAGCAGTTCTTC CASSGPRAGADNEQFF
. 15 TRBJ2-7 . TRBV6-4 TGTGCCAGCAGCCCTCAAGGGGGGGGGCCCTACGAGCAGTACTTC CASSPQGGGPYEQYF
once 17 TRBJ2-1 TRBD2 TRBV4-2 TGTGCCAGCAGCCAAGGTGGGACTAGCGGGAGTAGGAATGAGCAGTTCTTC CASSQGGTSGSRNEQFF
few 16 TRBJ1-5 . TRBV28 TGTGCCAGCAGTAGACAGGCCCCCTATAGCAATCAGCCCCAGCATTTT CASSRQAPYSNQPQHF
. 14 TRBJ2-5 TRBD2 TRBV7-2 TGTGCCAGCAGCTTATATTCTAGCGGGGAGGCCCAGTACTTC CASSLYSSGEAQYF
once 16 TRBJ2-2 TRBD1 TRBV9 TGTGCCAGCAGCACCCTGGGGACAGGGGTTACCGGGGAGCTGTTTTTT CASSTLGTGVTGELFF